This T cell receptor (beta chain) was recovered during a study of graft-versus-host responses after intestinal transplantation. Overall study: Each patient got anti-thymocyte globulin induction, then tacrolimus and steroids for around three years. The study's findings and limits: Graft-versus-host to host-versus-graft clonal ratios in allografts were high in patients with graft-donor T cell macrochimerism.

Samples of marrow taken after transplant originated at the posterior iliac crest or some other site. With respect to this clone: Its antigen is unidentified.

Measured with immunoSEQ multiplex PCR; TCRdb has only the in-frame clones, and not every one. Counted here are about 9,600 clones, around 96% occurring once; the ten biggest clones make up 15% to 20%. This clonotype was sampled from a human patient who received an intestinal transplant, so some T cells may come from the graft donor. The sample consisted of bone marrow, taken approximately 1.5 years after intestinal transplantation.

The CDR3 spells CATSRDEGYTDTQYF. The CDR3, as DNA: TGTGCCACCAGCAGAGATGAGGGGTATACAGATACGCAGTATTTT. This chain links TRBV15 with TRBJ2-3, with D perhaps assigned TRBD1 or TRBD2 (5 bases each). The CDR3 loop spans 15 amino acids. In germline, CDR1 is LNHNV, CDR2 YYDKDF (reference sequence). With 0 bases removed from V and 3 bases from J, the gap between germline ends came to 10 bases.